This T cell receptor (beta chain) was profiled in a study of blood T cells in healthy people across ages (dated by TCRdb to between 2014 and 2016). As for the study more broadly: Template switching captured roughly one uniquely barcoded TCR beta cDNA molecule per two T cells in model experiments. Using deep sequencing normalized with unique cDNA molecular identifiers, the study measured how TCR beta repertoire diversity changes with age. To avoid experimental bias, donors of different ages were spread randomly across the sequencing lanes. The donors were divided into four age groups: young (average around 17 years), middle-aged (around 37), aged (approximately 59) and long-lived (about 79). Using the same blood draw, the study looked at two additional independent replicas of 1 million unique cDNA reads for two donors, one aged 18 to 30 and the other aged 80 or older. What the authors observed across the whole study: Because the CMV infection status of the donors was unknown, age-related changes in expanded clonotypes may potentially have been confounded. The percentage of naive T cells measured by flow cytometry correlated strongly with observed TCR beta diversity. Bulk unsorted PBMC profiling prevented conclusive comparison of naive and antigen-experienced compartments. Observed TCR beta diversity per million T cells fell roughly linearly with age, and a significant reduction was already apparent by age about 38. Estimates of total diversity from one million sequenced T cells were regarded as lower bounds and underestimates. Compared with the aged group, more naive CD4+ T cells, fewer expanded clones and increased TCR diversity were shown by the long-lived group, suggesting age selection.

About this clonotype: This clone's antigen is unknown. No much larger clonotype is one base removed from it; base qualities were not supplied.

The donors were 40 or so Caucasian individuals from Russia, aged roughly 6 to 95 years, who were systemically healthy. Each donor gave ten milliliters of peripheral blood, collected into EDTA-treated Vacutainer tubes. Ficoll-Paque density-gradient centrifugation was used to isolate PBMCs, with at least 6 million per sample. Trizol reagent was used to extract total RNA from PBMCs, with at least 5.5 micrograms per sample. For every donor, an aliquot of PBMCs went through flow cytometry to measure the percentages of naive CD45RAhigh/CD27high T cells. From the germline V gene, CDR1 is LGHNA and CDR2 is YSLEER. The CDR3 contains 14 residues, cysteine and phenylalanine counted. Only CDR3 DNA is held: 42 bases, read in frame from base 1. Library prep was done by 5' RACE. Sequencer: Illumina HiSeq 2500. A second 7 to 11 cycle PCR used a sample-barcoded 5' primer and a J-beta primer mix. Each TCR beta cDNA molecule received a unique molecular identifier from a template-switch 5' adaptor carrying 12 random nucleotides. At least 2.5 million CDR3-containing paired-end reads were obtained from each sample. The Mint cDNA synthesis kit, primed by a TRBC-specific oligonucleotide, was used to synthesize first-strand cDNA from all RNA. Following uracil-DNA glycosylase treatment, a first 18-cycle PCR with universal primers M1SS and BC2_uni_R was performed on all cDNA. From the authors' description of their analysis: For normalization, 1 million high-quality reads were randomly selected from each sample, with every read carrying a distinct molecular identifier. Instead of being binned into consensus sequences, reads that shared molecular identifiers were thrown out. MiTCR, run with a Q25 quality threshold and the strictest error-elimination algorithm, handled CDR3 identification, clonotype clustering and error correction. A nonparametric unseen species model with Euler transformation was used to estimate lower-bound total TCR beta diversity. TCRdb reworked the public reads: Q25 trimming with fastp, MiXCR clone assembly, productive beta chains retained. Rows are combined by CDR3 protein, so each entry shows the most common genes and DNA. TCRdb assigned the V and J calls; the authors' analysis was not used. The sample table shows just over 800,000 distinct CDR3 sequences, and approximately 65% are seen once. The ten largest make up roughly a quarter of the sample.

The sequence was obtained from a man aged 25 to 40 in good health. The specimen was blood. The rearranged segments are TRBV4-3 and TRBJ2-4, with the D gene not confidently named. The DNA matches TRBJ2-7 better at its end, which makes the J call doubtful. The CDR3 sequence is CASSQEYHRYEQYF. Read as DNA, the sequence is TGCGCCAGCAGCCAAGAATACCATCGCTACGAGCAGTACTTC.